Listed below are T cell receptor beta chains from one sample, sequenced in a study of blood T cell repertoires in COVID-19. Assay used: immunoSEQ multiplex PCR; TCRdb lists only in-frame clones, some missing. The table lists a few hundred thousand clones, about 88% of them singletons, with roughly 4% in the top ten. The sequenced sample was peripheral blood. Every receptor here comes from a man between 60 and 70 years old who had recovered from COVID-19. CDR3s include the opening cysteine and the closing phenylalanine or tryptophan. The order of the fields is V gene, J gene, clone size, D gene, CDR3 protein, CDR3 DNA. D genes are given only for firm matches. For some rows the clone size is stated as once, few or many, or as a class when expanded; others skip it.

v_call: TRBV11-3
j_call: TRBJ2-2
clone_size: .
d_call: .
cdr3_aa: CASSSHSNTGELFF
cdr3_nt: TGTGCCAGCAGCTCCCATTCGAACACCGGGGAGCTGTTTTTT

v_call: TRBV7-3
j_call: TRBJ2-5
clone_size: .
d_call: .
cdr3_aa: CASANRVQETQYF
cdr3_nt: TGTGCCAGCGCGAACAGGGTACAAGAGACCCAGTACTTC

v_call: TRBV6-2/TRBV6-3
j_call: TRBJ1-6
clone_size: .
d_call: .
cdr3_aa: CASSDSRGRVPLHF
cdr3_nt: TGTGCCAGCAGCGACAGCAGGGGTAGGGTACCCCTCCACTTT

v_call: TRBV3-1/TRBV3-2
j_call: TRBJ1-6
clone_size: .
d_call: .
cdr3_aa: CASSQTGIRAPLHF
cdr3_nt: TGTGCCAGCAGCCAAACAGGGATCAGAGCTCCCCTCCACTTT

v_call: TRBV6-5
j_call: TRBJ1-2
clone_size: .
d_call: .
cdr3_aa: CASRMRGGSYGYTF
cdr3_nt: TGTGCCAGCAGGATGAGGGGAGGGAGCTATGGCTACACCTTC

v_call: TRBV5-1
j_call: TRBJ2-2
clone_size: .
d_call: .
cdr3_aa: CASSFGDSASGELFF
cdr3_nt: TGCGCCAGCAGCTTCGGAGACAGTGCATCCGGGGAGCTGTTTTTT

v_call: TRBV3-1/TRBV3-2
j_call: TRBJ2-3
clone_size: .
d_call: .
cdr3_aa: CASSQSEADTQYF
cdr3_nt: TGTGCCAGCAGCCAATCAGAGGCAGATACGCAGTATTTT

v_call: TRBV30
j_call: TRBJ1-4
clone_size: .
d_call: .
cdr3_aa: CAWDGRDRSNEKLFF
cdr3_nt: TGTGCCTGGGATGGACGAGACAGGTCTAATGAAAAACTGTTTTTT

v_call: TRBV6-5
j_call: TRBJ2-1
clone_size: .
d_call: .
cdr3_aa: CASSSPGSKTYNEQFF
cdr3_nt: TGTGCCAGCAGTTCACCGGGGAGTAAAACATACAATGAGCAGTTCTTC

v_call: TRBV10-1
j_call: TRBJ1-6
clone_size: few
d_call: .
cdr3_aa: CASSELTANSPLHF
cdr3_nt: TGCGCCAGCAGTGAGCTAACAGCTAATTCACCCCTCCACTTT

v_call: TRBV20-1
j_call: TRBJ1-4
clone_size: .
d_call: .
cdr3_aa: CRAGVGEKLFF
cdr3_nt: TGCAGGGCGGGCGTCGGTGAAAAACTGTTTTTT

v_call: TRBV7-9
j_call: TRBJ1-2
clone_size: .
d_call: TRBD1
cdr3_aa: CASSLAIGQGDNYGYTF
cdr3_nt: TGTGCCAGCAGCTTAGCGATAGGACAGGGAGACAACTATGGCTACACCTTC

v_call: TRBV7-3
j_call: TRBJ2-3
clone_size: .
d_call: .
cdr3_aa: CASSLMVGGRRSTDTQYF
cdr3_nt: TGTGCCAGCAGCTTAATGGTAGGAGGGCGCCGGAGCACAGATACGCAGTATTTT

v_call: TRBV5-1
j_call: TRBJ1-4
clone_size: .
d_call: TRBD1
cdr3_aa: CASSWDPGGAEEKLFF
cdr3_nt: TGCGCCAGCAGCTGGGACCCAGGGGGCGCAGAGGAAAAACTGTTTTTT

v_call: TRBV19
j_call: TRBJ1-1
clone_size: .
d_call: .
cdr3_aa: CASRDTSRLLNTEAFF
cdr3_nt: TGTGCCAGTAGGGATACCTCTAGACTCCTGAACACTGAAGCTTTCTTT

v_call: TRBV5-5
j_call: TRBJ2-6
clone_size: .
d_call: TRBD2
cdr3_aa: CASSLAGGIRGANVLTF
cdr3_nt: TGTGCCAGCAGCCTGGCGGGAGGAATACGTGGGGCCAACGTCCTGACTTTC

v_call: TRBV7-8
j_call: TRBJ1-5
clone_size: few
d_call: .
cdr3_aa: CASSLLHQPQHF
cdr3_nt: TGTGCCAGCAGCTTACTACATCAGCCCCAGCATTTT

v_call: TRBV4-2
j_call: TRBJ2-2
clone_size: .
d_call: .
cdr3_aa: CASSQVGDSRAGELFF
cdr3_nt: TGTGCCAGCAGCCAAGTGGGGGACTCGAGGGCCGGGGAGCTGTTTTTT

v_call: TRBV29-1
j_call: TRBJ2-7
clone_size: .
d_call: .
cdr3_aa: CSVAEQGEQYF
cdr3_nt: TGCAGCGTTGCCGAACAGGGTGAGCAGTACTTC

v_call: TRBV7-3
j_call: TRBJ2-2
clone_size: once
d_call: .
cdr3_aa: CASSPRQSNTGELFF
cdr3_nt: TGTGCCAGCAGCCCACGACAGAGTAACACCGGGGAGCTGTTTTTT